The clone carrying this T cell receptor beta chain occurred a few times. The target antigen is unknown. V was shortened by 6 bases and J by 6 bases, with 17 bases between the two germline ends. Germline CDR1 MNHEY, CDR2 SVGAGI. There are 14 residues in the CDR3. TCRdb's table, derived via immunoSEQ multiplex PCR, lists solely in-frame clones and lacks some. Among some 130,000 clones, about 93% were seen once, and the ten largest hold roughly 0.87%. The data stem from a study of T cell responses to AZD1222 COVID-19 vaccine. Findings and caveats of the study: Seropositive AZD1222 recipients at baseline numbered only five or six.

The starting material was peripheral blood, obtained on day 0 of AZD1222 vaccination. This receptor was identified in an adult in good health. V gene TRBV6-5 combines with J gene TRBJ1-2; maybe TRBD1 (5 bases). The CDR3 DNA sequence: TGTGCCAGCAGCATGGCAGGGTACGGTAATGGCTACACCTTC. Encoded protein: CASSMAGYGNGYTF.